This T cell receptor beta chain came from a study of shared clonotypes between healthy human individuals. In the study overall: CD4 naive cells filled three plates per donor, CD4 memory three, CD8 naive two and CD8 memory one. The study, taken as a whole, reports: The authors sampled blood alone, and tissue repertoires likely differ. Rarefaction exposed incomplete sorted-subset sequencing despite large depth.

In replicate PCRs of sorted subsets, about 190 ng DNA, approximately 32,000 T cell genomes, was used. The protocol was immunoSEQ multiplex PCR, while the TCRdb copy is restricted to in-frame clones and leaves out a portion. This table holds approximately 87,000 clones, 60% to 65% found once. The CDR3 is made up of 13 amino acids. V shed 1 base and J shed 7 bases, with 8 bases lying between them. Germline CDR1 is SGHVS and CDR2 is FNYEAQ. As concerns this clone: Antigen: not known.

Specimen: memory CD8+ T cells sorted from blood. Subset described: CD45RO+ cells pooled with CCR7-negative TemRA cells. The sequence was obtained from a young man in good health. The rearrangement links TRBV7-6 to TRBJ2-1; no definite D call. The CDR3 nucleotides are TGTGCCAGCAGCTTAGGCCAAGGGAATGAGCAGTTCTTC. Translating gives CASSLGQGNEQFF.